The T cell receptor beta chain described here comes from a study of T cell responses to AZD1222 COVID-19 vaccine. This table comes from immunoSEQ multiplex PCR, and its TCRdb copy is limited to in-frame clones, with some not included. The sample has 100,000 to 120,000 clones; 88% are singletons. Broader study findings: Baseline serology detected seropositivity in only a handful of AZD1222 recipients.

Looked up from germline, CDR1 is SGHKS and CDR2 is YYEKEE (reference sequence). V was shortened by 0 bases and J by 0 bases, with 13 bases between the two germline ends. The CDR3 length is 17 residues. Of note for this clone: What it binds is unknown.

The V call is TRBV5-5, the J call TRBJ1-3; no reliable D call. The clonotype was recovered from an adult in good health. This specimen consisted of peripheral blood, obtained on day 0 of AZD1222 vaccination. The CDR3 DNA is TGTGCCAGCAGCTTGGGGTCCGTCCGAAGCTCTGGAAACACCATATATTTT. Amino acids: CASSLGSVRSSGNTIYF.